Following are 13 T cell receptor beta chains from one sample sequenced in a study of cytomegalovirus exposure and HLA in healthy donors. PCR primers comprised 60 Vbeta and 13 Jbeta primers. The protocol was immunoSEQ multiplex PCR, while the TCRdb copy is restricted to in-frame clones and leaves out a portion. The sample shows 150,000 to 200,000 clones, 80% of them seen only once. Sequenced material: PBMCs. All receptors come from a boy aged 5-17 years in good health and CMV-seronegative.

Comments on this clone: The same CDR3 can be traced to other DNA sequences in this sample. This sequence joins TRBV5-1 and TRBJ1-1, with D uncertain. CDR3 length: 13 residues. The ends were cut back, 1 base at V and 5 bases at J, with 9 bases in the middle. The V gene's germline CDR1 is SGHRS and CDR2 YFSETQ. This chain's CDR3 is CASSLTGGTEAFF. CDR3 DNA sequence: TGCGCCAGCAGCTTGACTGGAGGGACTGAAGCTTTCTTT.

This sequence joins TRBV2 and TRBJ2-7, with D uncertain. Germline CDR1 SNHLY, CDR2 FYNNEI. V lost 4 bases and J 5 bases, leaving 15 bases between the germline ends. CDR3 length: 14 amino acids. CDR3 bases: TGTGCCAGCAGTGCAGGTTTCCCCCCCGACGAGCAGTACTTC. Protein sequence: CASSAGFPPDEQYF.

This sequence joins TRBV27 and TRBJ1-1, with unresolved D. The CDR3 sequence is 13 residues long. The germline gives CDR1 MNHEY, CDR2 SMNVEV (reference sequence). Between the trimmed V and J ends, which lost 4 bases and 0 bases, there was a span of 6 bases. In DNA, the CDR3 is TGTGCCAGCAGTTACAGTATGAACACTGAAGCTTTCTTT. Protein: CASSYSMNTEAFF.

This chain uses TRBV7-9 with TRBJ2-7; 10 nucleotides agree with TRBD1. The CDR3 runs to 15 residues. J gave up 3 bases and V 0 bases, and 2 bases lay outside the gene matches. In germline, CDR1 is SEHNR, CDR2 FQNEAQ (reference sequence). CDR3 bases: TGTGCCAGCAGCTTAGCCGGGACAGGGGACTACGAGCAGTACTTC. Its translation: CASSLAGTGDYEQYF.

This clone was detected once. This chain links TRBV5-1 with TRBJ2-5; TRBD2 agrees at 15 bases. The CDR3 runs to 19 residues. Losses at the gene ends were 3 bases for V and 0 bases for J; bases not matched to a gene: 9. The germline gives CDR1 SGHRS, CDR2 YFSETQ. CDR3 loop: CASSYRTSGGASYQETQYF. CDR3 DNA: TGCGCCAGCAGCTACCGGACTAGCGGGGGGGCCTCGTACCAAGAGACCCAGTACTTC.

The V call is TRBV19, the J call TRBJ1-2; possible D gene TRBD1, 5 bases. The CDR3 loop spans 13 amino acids. Germline loops: CDR1 LNHDA, CDR2 SQIVND (reference sequence). The V end lost 5 bases, the J end lost 6 bases, and 13 bases lay between the germline ends. The DNA of the CDR3 is TGTGCCAGTAGTGTCACGGGGGACGATGGCTACACCTTC. This codes for CASSVTGDDGYTF. The full variable domain, rest sourced from reference TRBV19 and TRBJ1-2, is DGGITQSPKYLFRKEGQNVTLSCEQNLNHDAMYWYRQDPGQGLRLIYYSQIVNDFQKGDIAEGYSVSREKKESFPLTVTSAQKNPTAFYLCASSVTGDDGYTFGSGTRLTVV.

The chain's CDR3 is CASSFGGTGSASGANVLTF. CDR3 DNA sequence: TGCGCCAGCAGCTTTGGAGGGACCGGCTCCGCCTCTGGGGCCAACGTCCTGACTTTC. The rearrangement joins TRBV5-1 to TRBJ2-6; D is possibly TRBD2 (6 bases). Germline assignment: CDR1 SGHRS and CDR2 YFSETQ. Trimming removed 2 bases from V and 0 bases from J, with 18 bases in between. The CDR3 contains 19 residues.

This chain uses TRBV7-2 with TRBJ2-7; 9 nucleotides match TRBD2. The CDR3 consists of 18 residues. The germline V gene has CDR1 SGHTA and CDR2 FQGNSA. Trimming at V came to 2 bases and at J to 4 bases, leaving 15 bases not matched to a gene. The CDR3 region is CASSLYGPGTSPMYEQYF. As DNA, the CDR3 is TGTGCCAGCAGCTTATATGGCCCCGGGACTAGCCCAATGTACGAGCAGTACTTC. The full variable domain, completed using reference TRBV7-2 and TRBJ2-7, is GAGVSQSPSNKVTEKGKDVELRCDPISGHTALYWYRQSLGQGLEFLIYFQGNSAPDKSGLPSDRFSAERTGGSVSTLTIQRTQQEDSAVYLCASSLYGPGTSPMYEQYFGPGTRLTVT.

This chain connects TRBV11-2 to TRBJ1-2, with a tentative D call TRBD1 (5 bases). The CDR3 has 14 amino acids. In germline, CDR1 is SGHAT, CDR2 FQNNGV. V gave up 0 bases and J gave up 3 bases, with 8 bases separating them. CDR3 protein: CASSLDRVDYGYTF. The DNA for the CDR3 is TGTGCCAGCAGCTTAGACAGGGTTGACTATGGCTACACCTTC.

The genes are TRBV5-1 and TRBJ1-2; a possible D gene is TRBD1 (5 bases). Germline V gene lookup returns CDR1 SGHRS and CDR2 YFSETQ. The CDR3 has 15 amino acids. The ends were cut back, 3 bases at V and 0 bases at J, with 12 bases in the middle. The CDR3 reads CASSSTDTTNYGYTF. The CDR3, as DNA: TGCGCCAGCAGCTCGACAGACACAACTAACTATGGCTACACCTTC.

The chain links TRBV28 to TRBJ1-1; a weak D match, TRBD1 (5 bases). Germline V gene lookup returns CDR1 MDHEN and CDR2 SYDVKM. The CDR3 sequence is 15 residues long. With 5 bases removed from V and 1 base from J, the gap between germline ends came to 14 bases. As DNA, the CDR3 is TGTGCCAGCAGTACCCTTCGGAGGGGGAACACTGAAGCTTTCTTT. Protein: CASSTLRRGNTEAFF.

The genes are TRBV9 and TRBJ1-6; a weak D match, TRBD1 (6 bases). Germline assignment: CDR1 SGDLS and CDR2 YYNGEE. V shed 0 bases and J shed 9 bases, with 13 bases lying between them. This CDR3 spans 15 amino acids. For the CDR3, the DNA is TGTGCCAGCAGCGTAGAAGCAGGGGAAGGTTCACCCCTCCACTTT. The encoded protein is CASSVEAGEGSPLHF.

J is TRBJ1-6 and V is TRBV4-2; D not certain. This CDR3 comprises 14 residues. Germline V lookup: CDR1 LGHNA, CDR2 YNFKEQ. Trimming took off 1 base at V and 7 bases at J, with 8 bases between the two ends. The CDR3 is CASSQVYENSPLHF. The CDR3 region has the DNA TGTGCCAGCAGCCAAGTCTACGAGAATTCACCCCTCCACTTT.